This T cell receptor beta chain comes out of a study of cytomegalovirus exposure and HLA in healthy donors. Study-wide results and caveats: Donor immune exposure was known only as CMV serostatus. Another analysis was done later, and it associated over 15,000 TCR beta sequences with HLA alleles at 0.05 false discovery rate. It has been reported that TCR beta sequences accurately predicted the HLA-A and HLA-B alleles of most subjects.

Concerning this clone: The antigen remains undetermined.

The PCR was carried out with 60 Vbeta primers and 13 Jbeta primers. Method: immunoSEQ multiplex PCR; TCRdb's copy keeps in-frame clones and lacks some. The sample has over 150,000 clones; roughly nine tenths are singletons. This CDR3 is built from 15 residues. CDR1 KGHSH and CDR2 LQKENI come from the germline V gene. J gave up 4 bases and V 3 bases, and 6 bases lay outside the gene matches. This chain connects TRBV18 to TRBJ1-1; 9 bases fit TRBD1. The sequencing input was PBMCs. This TCR came from a girl less than two years old in good health and CMV-seronegative. The CDR3 loop is CASSPKTGGVTEAFF. CDR3 DNA sequence: TGTGCCAGCTCACCGAAGACAGGGGGGGTCACTGAAGCTTTCTTT.